This T cell receptor beta chain stems from a study of blood T cell repertoires in COVID-19. Study information: Samples representing acute and convalescent COVID-19 were sourced from the United States, Italy and Spain. PBMCs, B-cell-depleted T cells, or T cells provided the cDNA or gDNA that made up the material.

Authors' data handling: Amplifying reference gene primers gave estimates of nucleated cell counts. Measured with immunoSEQ multiplex PCR; TCRdb has only the in-frame clones, and not every one. V and J calls and clone size are as listed in that table; D and trimming were resolved from the DNA. The sample contains 150,000 or so clones, roughly 80% of which appear only once. Per germline, CDR1 SGHTA and CDR2 FQGNSA. The CDR3 spans 14 residues. V lost 5 bases, J lost 1 base, and 9 bases lay in between. This clone was picked up one time. The clonotype was recovered from an elderly woman with acute or convalescent COVID-19. This chain uses TRBV7-2 with TRBJ1-5; TRBD1 is a possible D gene (6 bases). Sample: peripheral blood. CDR3 loop: CASSLRGSNQPQHF. The CDR3 DNA reads as TGTGCCAGCAGCCTCAGGGGAAGCAATCAGCCCCAGCATTTT.